This T cell receptor beta chain appears in the sequencing data of a study of OX40 agonist ivuxolimab in advanced cancers. The V and J ends lost 4 bases and 5 bases, in that order; junction bases with no gene match: 6. Germline assignment: CDR1 SGHAT and CDR2 FQNNGV. The CDR3 consists of 14 residues. This table comes from immunoSEQ multiplex PCR, and its TCRdb copy is limited to in-frame clones, with some not included. The table lists 7,000 to 7,500 clones, around 85% of them singletons. The V and J genes are TRBV11-2 and TRBJ2-5; 8 nucleotides agree with TRBD1. The origin of this receptor is an adult with an advanced solid tumor such as melanoma, head and neck, liver or kidney cancer. Here the sequenced sample was CD4+ or CD8+ T cells sorted from blood, taken in a trial of the OX40 agonist ivuxolimab. CDR3 nucleotides: TGTGCCAGCAGCTCACAGGGGGTGTTGGAGACCCAGTACTTC. Its protein is CASSSQGVLETQYF.